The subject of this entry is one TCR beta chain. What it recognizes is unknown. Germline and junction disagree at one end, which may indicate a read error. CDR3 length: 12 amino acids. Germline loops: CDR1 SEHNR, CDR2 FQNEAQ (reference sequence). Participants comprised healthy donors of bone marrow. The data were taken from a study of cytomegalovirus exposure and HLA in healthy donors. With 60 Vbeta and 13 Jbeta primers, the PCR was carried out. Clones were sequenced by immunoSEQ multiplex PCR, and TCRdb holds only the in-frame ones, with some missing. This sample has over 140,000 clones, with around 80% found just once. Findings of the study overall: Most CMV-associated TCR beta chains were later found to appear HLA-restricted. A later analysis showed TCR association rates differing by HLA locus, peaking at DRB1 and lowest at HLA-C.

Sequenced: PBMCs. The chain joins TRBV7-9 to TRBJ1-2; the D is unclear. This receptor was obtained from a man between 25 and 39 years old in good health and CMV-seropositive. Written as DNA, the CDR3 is TGTTCCAGCAGCTTACGGGAAGGCGGCTACACCTTC. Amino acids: CSSSLREGGYTF.